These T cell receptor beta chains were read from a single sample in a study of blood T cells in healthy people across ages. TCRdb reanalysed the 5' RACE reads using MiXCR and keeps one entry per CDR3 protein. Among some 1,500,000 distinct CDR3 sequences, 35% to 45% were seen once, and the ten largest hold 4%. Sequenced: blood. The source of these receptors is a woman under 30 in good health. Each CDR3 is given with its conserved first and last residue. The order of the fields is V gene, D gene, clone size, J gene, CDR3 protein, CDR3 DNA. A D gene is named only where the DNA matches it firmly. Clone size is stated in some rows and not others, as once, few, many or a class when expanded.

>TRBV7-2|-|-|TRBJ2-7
CASSLPASSEQYF
TGTGCCAGCAGCCTCCCGGCGTCGAGTGAGCAGTACTTC
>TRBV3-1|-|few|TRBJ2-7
CASSPDVFTAEQYF
TGTGCCAGCAGCCCCGACGTTTTCACCGCCGAGCAGTACTTC
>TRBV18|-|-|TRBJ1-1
CASSPKGVGTEAFF
TGTGCCAGCTCACCAAAGGGGGTTGGGACTGAAGCTTTCTTT
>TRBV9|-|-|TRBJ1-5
CASSVITIGTTQPQHF
TGTGCCAGCAGCGTTATTACGATAGGGACGACTCAGCCCCAGCATTTT
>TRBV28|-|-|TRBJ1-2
CASSPKGTYPLYGYTF
TGTGCCAGCAGCCCAAAAGGGACCTACCCTCTCTATGGCTACACCTTC
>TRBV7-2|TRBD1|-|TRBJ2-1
CASSLAGRRQGYYNEQFF
TGTGCCAGCAGCTTAGCCGGTCGTAGACAGGGTTATTACAATGAGCAGTTCTTC
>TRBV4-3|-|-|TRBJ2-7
CASSWSGASSYEQYF
TGCGCCAGCAGCTGGTCGGGGGCCAGCTCCTACGAGCAGTACTTC
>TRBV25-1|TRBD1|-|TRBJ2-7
CASSDFGTGEYEQYF
TGTGCCAGCAGTGACTTCGGGACAGGGGAGTACGAGCAGTACTTC
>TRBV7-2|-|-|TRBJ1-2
CASSPRDITTYGYTF
TGTGCCAGCAGCCCCCGGGACATAACTACCTATGGCTACACCTTC
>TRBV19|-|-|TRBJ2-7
CASSIAGSNYEQYF
TGTGCCAGTAGTATTGCCGGGAGCAACTACGAGCAGTACTTC
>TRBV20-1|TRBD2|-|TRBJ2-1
CSARDSLAGSYNEQFF
TGCAGTGCTAGAGATTCTCTAGCGGGGTCCTACAATGAGCAGTTCTTC
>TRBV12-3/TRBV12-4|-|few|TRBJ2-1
CASSLPRGNNEQFF
TGTGCCAGCAGTTTACCCAGAGGCAACAATGAGCAGTTCTTC
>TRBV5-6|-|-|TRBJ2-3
CASSRERGRADTQYF
TGTGCCAGCAGCCGGGAGAGGGGGCGGGCAGATACGCAGTATTTT
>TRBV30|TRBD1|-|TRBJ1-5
CAWSPTGGGQPQHF
TGTGCCTGGAGTCCTACAGGGGGAGGGCAGCCCCAGCATTTT
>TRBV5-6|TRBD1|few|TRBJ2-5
CASSRTPTGKETQYF
TGTGCCAGCAGCAGGACCCCGACAGGGAAAGAGACCCAGTACTTC
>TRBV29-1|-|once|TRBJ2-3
CSVEFLLGRGKGGDTQYF
TGCAGCGTTGAATTCCTTTTGGGCAGGGGAAAAGGAGGGGATACGCAGTATTTT
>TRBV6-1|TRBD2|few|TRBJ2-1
CASSESGGEQFF
TGTGCCAGCAGTGAAAGCGGGGGTGAGCAGTTCTTC
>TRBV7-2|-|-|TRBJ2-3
CASSLQDPSTDTQYF
TGTGCCAGCAGCCTACAGGATCCCAGCACAGATACGCAGTATTTT
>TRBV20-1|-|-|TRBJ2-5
CSAWDRETQYF
TGCAGTGCCTGGGATCGGGAGACCCAGTACTTC
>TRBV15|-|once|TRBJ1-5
CATSRIRGLRIQPQHF
TGTGCCACCAGCAGAATCCGGGGACTGCGCATTCAGCCCCAGCATTTT
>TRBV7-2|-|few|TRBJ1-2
CASSLSVGYTF
TGTGCCAGCAGCTTATCCGTTGGCTACACCTTC
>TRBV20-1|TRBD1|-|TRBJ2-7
CSARKDRGTEQYF
TGCAGTGCTAGAAAGGACAGGGGTACGGAGCAGTACTTC
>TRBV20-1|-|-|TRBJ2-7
CSADPKLAYEQYF
TGCAGTGCTGACCCAAAGCTAGCGTACGAGCAGTACTTC
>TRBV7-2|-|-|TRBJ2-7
CASSPNTGPEQYF
TGTGCCAGCAGCCCAAACACAGGGCCCGAGCAGTACTTC
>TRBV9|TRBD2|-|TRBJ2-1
CASSGGTSSYNEQFF
TGTGCCAGCAGCGGGGGGACTAGCTCCTACAATGAGCAGTTCTTC
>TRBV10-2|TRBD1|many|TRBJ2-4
CASSNPGQGQNIQYF
TGCGCCAGCAGTAATCCGGGACAGGGTCAAAACATTCAGTACTTC
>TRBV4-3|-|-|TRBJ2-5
CASSHYTSRIGEQYF
TGCGCCAGCAGCCATTACACTAGCCGGATTGGGGAGCAGTACTTC
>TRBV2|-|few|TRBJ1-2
CASSEGVRVSNTF
TGTGCCAGCAGTGAAGGGGTAAGGGTATCGAACACCTTC
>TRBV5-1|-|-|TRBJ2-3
CASSFPAGTTDTQYF
TGCGCCAGCAGCTTCCCGGCGGGGACCACAGATACGCAGTATTTT
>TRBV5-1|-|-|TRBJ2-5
CASSLEFQETQYF
TGCGCCAGCAGCTTGGAATTCCAAGAGACCCAGTACTTC
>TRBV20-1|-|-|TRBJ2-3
CSARLTDTQYF
TGCAGTGCACGCCTCACAGATACGCAGTATTTT
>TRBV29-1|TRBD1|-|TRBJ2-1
CNVAGQGYNEQFF
TGCAACGTTGCGGGACAGGGATACAATGAGCAGTTCTTC
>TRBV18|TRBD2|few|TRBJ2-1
CASSPPDKAGYEQFF
TGTGCCAGCTCACCCCCGGACAAAGCGGGATATGAGCAGTTCTTC
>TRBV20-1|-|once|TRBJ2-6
CSALGGANVLTF
TGCAGTGCACTCGGTGGGGCCAACGTCCTGACTTTC